Each of the 10 T cell receptor beta chains below was sequenced from the same sample in a study of early T cells in non-severe SARS-CoV-2 infection. TCRdb ran MiXCR on the 5' RACE reads and lists one entry per CDR3 protein. Of approximately 100,000 distinct CDR3 sequences listed, around a sixth are singletons. Material for sequencing was whole blood. Source of these receptors: an adult who was a healthcare worker with PCR-confirmed SARS-CoV-2 infection or an uninfected control (not recorded which).

V usage is TRBV27 and J usage is TRBJ1-1; TRBD1 is a possible D gene (5 bases). Germline lookup yields CDR1 MNHEY and CDR2 SMNVEV (reference sequence). With 6 bases removed from V and 3 bases from J, the gap between germline ends came to 14 bases. The CDR3 totals 14 residues. The CDR3, as DNA: TGTGCCAGCAGCAGTACAGGAAGTCACACTGAAGCTTTCTTT. Protein sequence: CASSSTGSHTEAFF.

The table lists this clonotype with many counts. One junction end does not reproduce the germline sequence, and a read error may be involved. The gene calls are TRBV18 and TRBJ1-6; D gene uncertain. The CDR3 runs 14 residues. The germline V gene encodes CDR1 KGHSH and CDR2 LQKENI. CDR3 bases: TGTGCCAGCTCACCCCTCGAAGTTAATTCACCCCTCCATTTT. Residues: CASSPLEVNSPLHF.

The chain is built from TRBV7-2 and TRBJ2-5, with TRBD1 matching over 7 bases. The CDR3 is 13 residues long. V was clipped by 3 bases and J by 4 bases; unmatched bases: 2. Germline V gene data show CDR1 as SGHTA and CDR2 as FQGNSA. The CDR3 loop reads CASSFNRGETQYF. The CDR3 coding sequence is TGTGCCAGCAGCTTTAACAGGGGAGAGACCCAGTACTTC.

This clonotype was seen once. The V gene is TRBV6-2 or TRBV6-3, the J gene TRBJ2-1; 8 bases fit TRBD2. The CDR3 covers 14 residues. With 5 bases clipped from V and 4 bases from J, the junction kept 4 bases outside the gene matches. Germline loops: CDR1 MNHEY, CDR2 SVGEGT. CDR3 sequence (DNA): TGTGCCAGCAGTACTAGCGGTTTTTACAATGAGCAGTTCTTC. It yields the protein CASSTSGFYNEQFF.

Only a few counts were recorded for this clonotype. The chain carries TRBV20-1 and TRBJ2-7; TRBD2 matches at 8 bases. Per germline, CDR1 DFQATT and CDR2 SNEGSKA (reference sequence). The trim removed 2 bases at V and 3 bases at J, leaving 9 bases unmatched. This CDR3 has 15 residues. Written as DNA, the CDR3 is TGCAGTGCTAGAAGGCCTAGCGGGTCGAGCTACGAGCAGTACTTC. It specifies CSARRPSGSSYEQYF.

This clonotype showed up just a few times. This chain uses TRBV7-8 with TRBJ2-1; 7 bases align to TRBD2. Germline-derived CDR1 and CDR2 are SGHVS and FQNEAQ. The CDR3 covers 18 residues. With V trimmed by 1 base and J by 0 bases, 9 bases remained unmatched. In DNA, the CDR3 is TGTGCCAGCAGCTTAGGGGGCACTAGCGTCGTCTCCTACAATGAGCAGTTCTTC. This gives the protein CASSLGGTSVVSYNEQFF.

In this sample, this clonotype turned up a few times. The J gene is TRBJ2-6, the V gene TRBV3-2; TRBD1, the table's D call, was not compared with the DNA. TRBV3-2 is a listed pseudogene. The CDR3 length is 19 residues. The CDR3 bases are TGTGCCAGCAGCCAAGAATTACAGGGGGCCAACTCTGGGGCCAACGTCCTGACTTTC. Translated, it gives CASSQELQGANSGANVLTF.

The V and J genes are TRBV27 and TRBJ1-5, with unresolved D. The CDR3 spans 13 residues. Germline-derived CDR1 and CDR2 are MNHEY and SMNVEV (reference sequence). Trimming pared 6 bases from V and 9 bases from J, leaving 15 bases between. The CDR3, as DNA: TGTGCCAGCAGAAACGACGGCCACGGGCCCCAGCATTTT. The encoded protein is CASRNDGHGPQHF.

This chain connects TRBV5-8 to TRBJ2-1; weak D call: TRBD2 (5 bases). CDR1 and CDR2 from the germline V gene are SGHTS and YDEGEE. V lost 7 bases, J lost 1 base, and 30 bases lay in between. The CDR3 runs 20 residues. CDR3 in DNA: TGTGCCAGCCCAGCTATCCAAGCGGAGCACTTGATGGGGTCCTACAATGAGCAGTTCTTC. Encoded protein: CASPAIQAEHLMGSYNEQFF.

The table lists this clonotype with a few counts. The rearrangement links TRBV5-4 to TRBJ2-1, with D perhaps matching TRBD1 (6 bases). Per the germline V gene, CDR1 is SGHNT and CDR2 is YYREEE (reference sequence). V lost 1 base, J lost 6 bases, and 14 bases lay in between. The CDR3 contains 15 residues. CDR3 nucleotide sequence: TGTGCCAGCAGCTTGCCGGCAGGGGTTAGCAATGAGCAGTTCTTC. It yields the protein CASSLPAGVSNEQFF.